This entry is about one TCR beta chain. Its matching antigen is unknown. Sequencing was performed with immunoSEQ multiplex PCR; in TCRdb, only in-frame clones are kept and a portion is missing. The repertoire holds about 1 million clones, with about 74% as singletons. The data stem from a study of shared clonotypes between healthy human individuals. Overall study context: The study used three CD4 naive, three CD4 memory, two CD8 naive and one CD8 memory plate per donor. Study-wide points: Naive CD4 clonotypes overlapped across several donors at roughly 5%. Rarefaction analysis demonstrated incomplete sorted-subset sequencing notwithstanding large depth.

V gave up 1 base and J gave up 4 bases, with 19 bases separating them. Looked up from germline, CDR1 is LNHDA and CDR2 is SQIVND (reference sequence). CDR3 length equals 17 residues. Sequencing input: memory CD4+ T cells sorted from blood. The subset denotes: CD45RA-negative fraction. The TCR comes from a man younger than 35 in good health. This chain joins TRBV19 and TRBJ2-5; either TRBD1 or TRBD2 may fit D (5 bases each). DNA of the CDR3: TGTGCCAGTAGTATAGCGATACGGGATCCTCAGGGAGAGACCCAGTACTTC. This gives the protein CASSIAIRDPQGETQYF. The full variable domain, rest sourced from reference TRBV19 and TRBJ2-5, is DGGITQSPKYLFRKEGQNVTLSCEQNLNHDAMYWYRQDPGQGLRLIYYSQIVNDFQKGDIAEGYSVSREKKESFPLTVTSAQKNPTAFYLCASSIAIRDPQGETQYFGPGTRLLVL.